One and the same sample provided the 30 T cell receptor beta chains below, sequenced in a study of cytomegalovirus exposure and HLA in healthy donors. Using immunoSEQ multiplex PCR, the repertoire was profiled, and TCRdb retains in-frame clones only, with some absent. The table includes about 160,000 clones, approximately 96% detected once. Sample: PBMCs. These receptors came from a woman aged 18-29 years in good health and CMV-seronegative.

The chain combines TRBV7-3 with TRBJ2-7, with D perhaps TRBD2 (7 bases). The CDR3 has 15 residues. Trimming took off 2 bases at V and 1 base at J, with 12 bases between the two ends. Germline CDR1 reads SGHTA; CDR2 reads FQGTGA. The CDR3 protein is CASSLGRGPSYEQYF. The CDR3 nucleotides read TGTGCCAGCAGCTTAGGGCGGGGGCCTTCCTACGAGCAGTACTTC.

The chain joins TRBV7-2 to TRBJ2-2; possibly TRBD1 for D (5 bases). Germline CDR1 and CDR2: SGHTA and FQGNSA. V lost 2 bases, J lost 6 bases, and 19 bases lay in between. The CDR3 has 17 residues. CDR3 in amino acids: CASSLNPPGKFPGELFF. CDR3 bases: TGTGCCAGCAGCTTAAACCCACCAGGGAAGTTTCCCGGGGAGCTGTTTTTT.

This clone showed up just a few times. The gene calls are TRBV5-1 and TRBJ1-6; 8 bases agree with TRBD1. The CDR3 extends over 13 amino acids. J lost 9 bases, V lost 4 bases, and 3 bases had no gene match. The germline V gene encodes CDR1 SGHRS and CDR2 YFSETQ. CDR3 sequence reads: CASSTDRGSPLHF. DNA of the CDR3: TGCGCCAGCAGCACCGACAGGGGTTCACCCCTCCACTTT.

The chain joins TRBV7-2 to TRBJ1-2; 10 bases match TRBD1. The germline gives CDR1 SGHTA, CDR2 FQGNSA. This CDR3 is 13 amino acids long. V lost 5 bases to trimming and J lost 8 bases; unmatched junction nucleotides: 5. CDR3 DNA sequence: TGTGCCAGCAGCGTACCGGGACAGGGGGGCTACACCTTC. Amino acids: CASSVPGQGGYTF.

The chain combines TRBV30 with TRBJ1-4; 9 positions agree with TRBD1. Germline loops: CDR1 GTSNPN, CDR2 SVGIG (reference sequence). The CDR3 has 13 residues. Trimming removed 5 bases from V and 2 bases from J; junction bases left unmatched: 0. Here the CDR3 DNA reads TGTGCCTGGGGACAGGGGACTAATGAAAAACTGTTTTTT. This translates into CAWGQGTNEKLFF.

J is TRBJ1-2 and V is TRBV6-1; D might be TRBD1 (5 bases). Germline CDR1 is MNHNS and CDR2 is SASEGT. Between the trimmed V and J ends, which lost 10 bases and 2 bases, there was a span of 17 bases. This CDR3 spans 14 amino acids. The DNA for the CDR3 is TGTGCCACCCGACCCGTCGGGGGAAACTATGGCTACACCTTC. Its translation is CATRPVGGNYGYTF.

The chain employs TRBV6-5 and TRBJ1-6; D is perhaps TRBD1 (5 bases). The CDR3 loop spans 12 amino acids. V was shortened by 8 bases and J by 7 bases, with 9 bases between the two germline ends. CDR1 and CDR2 from the germline V gene are MNHEY and SVGAGI. The CDR3 protein is CASAQGNSPLHF. The CDR3 DNA sequence: TGTGCCAGCGCTCAGGGAAATTCACCCCTCCACTTT.

The chain recombines TRBV25-1 with TRBJ1-4, with 11 bases lining up with TRBD1. The CDR3 has 15 amino acids. Looked up from germline, CDR1 is MGHDK and CDR2 is SYGVNS. V gave up 6 bases and J gave up 8 bases; unmatched junction bases: 8. CDR3 coding DNA: TGTGCCAGCAGCCGGACAGGGGGCGAGGGAGAAAAACTGTTTTTT. This encodes CASSRTGGEGEKLFF.

The CDR3 reads CASRPGTSGTYEQYF. The CDR3 DNA is TGTGCCAGCAGACCCGGGACTAGCGGGACCTACGAGCAGTACTTC. This chain joins TRBV18 and TRBJ2-7, with TRBD2 matching over 13 bases. The V segment lost 8 bases and the J segment 2 bases; nucleotides outside the gene matches: 6. CDR3 length: 15 residues. The germline V gene has CDR1 KGHSH and CDR2 LQKENI. The full variable domain, its missing parts supplied by reference TRBV18 and TRBJ2-7, is NAGVMQNPRHLVRRRGQEARLRCSPMKGHSHVYWYRQLPEEGLKFMVYLQKENIIDESGMPKERFSAEFPKEGPSILRIQQVVRGDSAAYFCASRPGTSGTYEQYFGPGTRLTVT.

The J gene is TRBJ2-5, the V gene TRBV6-6, with TRBD2 matching 15 bases. Germline values: CDR1 MNHNY, CDR2 SVGAGI (reference sequence). V was pared by 10 bases and J by 2 bases, with 5 bases of the junction left unmatched. The CDR3 runs to 15 residues. CDR3 coding DNA: TGTGCCACCCGTGGGACTAGCGGGGGGCAAGAGACCCAGTACTTC. This codes for CATRGTSGGQETQYF.

The chain uses TRBV6-1 and TRBJ1-4; the D gene is possibly TRBD1 (6 bases). This CDR3 contains 16 residues. The V end was cut by 2 bases, the J end by 7 bases, with 17 bases between. The germline gives CDR1 MNHNS, CDR2 SASEGT. CDR3 in DNA: TGTGCCAGCAGTGAACCAGGGGCAGGTCCCCTTGAAAAACTGTTTTTT. The encoded protein is CASSEPGAGPLEKLFF.

This clone was seen only once. The V gene is TRBV5-4, the J gene TRBJ2-1; 12 bases align to TRBD2. Germline V gene data show CDR1 as SGHNT and CDR2 as YYREEE (reference sequence). This CDR3 contains 16 residues. V shed 0 bases, J shed 5 bases, and the junction held 3 bases outside the gene matches. This chain's CDR3 is CASSLARTSGDNEQFF. Written as DNA, the CDR3 is TGTGCCAGCAGCTTGGCGAGGACTAGCGGGGACAATGAGCAGTTCTTC.

This clone was picked up one time. The rearrangement links TRBV6-5 to TRBJ1-1; no definite D call. The CDR3 is 16 residues long. Germline V gene sequence: CDR1 MNHEY, CDR2 SVGAGI. The ends were cut back, 3 bases at V and 3 bases at J, with 17 bases in the middle. CDR3 sequence: CASSYRGPLPHTEAFF. In DNA form, the CDR3 reads TGTGCCAGCAGTTATCGGGGTCCACTCCCCCACACTGAAGCTTTCTTT.

The chain uses TRBV7-9 and TRBJ1-2; no clear D gene. CDR1 is SEHNR and CDR2 is FQNEAQ in the germline V gene (reference sequence). With 1 base removed from V and 4 bases from J, the gap between germline ends came to 7 bases. This CDR3 has 13 amino acids. CDR3 sequence reads: CASSLGTVYGYTF. The CDR3 bases are TGTGCCAGCAGCTTAGGAACAGTCTATGGCTACACCTTC. Looking up the rest from reference TRBV7-9 and TRBJ1-2 gives the full variable domain: DTGVSQNPRHKITKRGQNVTFRCDPISEHNRLYWYRQTLGQGPEFLTYFQNEAQLEKSRLLSDRFSAERPKGSFSTLEIQRTEQGDSAMYLCASSLGTVYGYTFGSGTRLTVV.

This CDR3 is CASSITSSTGVRGYTF. The DNA of the CDR3 is TGTGCCAGTAGTATAACGTCCTCGACAGGGGTGCGTGGCTACACCTTC. The chain couples TRBV19 to TRBJ1-2, with 8 bases fitting TRBD1. The CDR3 loop spans 16 amino acids. Germline values: CDR1 LNHDA, CDR2 SQIVND (reference sequence). The ends lost 2 bases at V and 7 bases at J; junction bases unmatched: 12.

This clone has a single count. V gene TRBV15 combines with J gene TRBJ2-1; possibly TRBD1 for D (6 bases). CDR1 and CDR2 from the germline V gene are LNHNV and YYDKDF (reference sequence). The CDR3 consists of 15 residues. The ends were cut back, 9 bases at V and 1 base at J, with 16 bases in the middle. The CDR3 DNA sequence: TGTGCCACTCGGACAGCGCCCCAGTCCTACAATGAGCAGTTCTTC. It is translated as CATRTAPQSYNEQFF.

V is TRBV19 and J is TRBJ2-7; 9 bases align to TRBD1. The CDR3 covers 15 residues. The germline CDR1 and CDR2 sequences are LNHDA and SQIVND (reference sequence). The V gene end was trimmed by 2 bases and the J gene end by 5 bases; junction bases not matched to a gene: 7. CDR3 DNA sequence: TGTGCCAGTAGTATAACCCTTGGACAGGGGAACGAGCAGTACTTC. It specifies CASSITLGQGNEQYF.

A single count supports this clone. The V call is TRBV7-2, the J call TRBJ2-5; D unresolved. Germline-derived CDR1 and CDR2 are SGHTA and FQGNSA. The V end lost 0 bases, the J end lost 5 bases, and 7 bases lay between the germline ends. CDR3 length: 13 amino acids. CDR3 DNA: TGTGCCAGCAGCTTAGCGCTAATCGAGACCCAGTACTTC. Residues: CASSLALIETQYF.

The gene calls are TRBV21-1 and TRBJ2-5; the table's D call, TRBD2, was not checked against the DNA. TRBV21-1 is assigned pseudogene status. The CDR3 contains 14 residues. CDR3 region: CASNYSGGTETQYF. CDR3 bases: TGTGCCAGCAACTATAGCGGGGGCACAGAGACCCAGTACTTC.

The table lists this clone with a count of one. This sequence joins TRBV19 and TRBJ1-2; 7 bases agree with TRBD1. The germline V gene has CDR1 LNHDA and CDR2 SQIVND (reference sequence). This CDR3 contains 12 residues. V lost 7 bases to trimming and J lost 4 bases; unmatched junction nucleotides: 3. CDR3 loop: CASNDRVYGYTF. DNA for the CDR3: TGTGCCAGTAACGACAGGGTCTATGGCTACACCTTC.

The chain couples TRBV6-1 to TRBJ1-4; 10 bases agree with TRBD1. V trimming: 3 bases; J trimming: 10 bases; junction bases outside the gene matches: 14. This CDR3 comprises 17 residues. Looked up from germline, CDR1 is MNHNS and CDR2 is SASEGT. CDR3: CASSEAPPGQGVGKLFF. The CDR3 nucleotides read TGTGCCAGCAGTGAGGCCCCTCCCGGACAGGGGGTAGGAAAACTGTTTTTT.

The V gene is TRBV27, the J gene TRBJ1-1; D gene uncertain. V dropped 5 bases and J dropped 0 bases, with 7 bases sitting between them. The CDR3 contains 13 residues. Germline V gene lookup returns CDR1 MNHEY and CDR2 SMNVEV (reference sequence). The chain's CDR3 is CASSPRMNTEAFF. CDR3 nucleotide sequence: TGTGCCAGCAGTCCCCGTATGAACACTGAAGCTTTCTTT.

The genes are TRBV30 and TRBJ2-7; D might be TRBD2 (6 bases). Germline lookup yields CDR1 GTSNPN and CDR2 SVGIG (reference sequence). Trimming removed 3 bases from V and 6 bases from J, with 12 bases in between. The CDR3 spans 12 residues. The CDR3 loop reads CAWRRAGPEQYF. The DNA for the CDR3 is TGTGCCTGGAGGAGAGCGGGTCCCGAGCAGTACTTC.

The chain employs TRBV6-6 and TRBJ2-7, with 11 bases aligning to TRBD1. Germline CDR1 MNHNY, CDR2 SVGAGI (reference sequence). This CDR3 spans 14 amino acids. V dropped 7 bases and J dropped 2; count of bases not matched to a gene: 4. The CDR3 spells CASTPGQGAYEQYF. In DNA form, the CDR3 reads TGTGCCAGCACCCCGGGACAGGGGGCCTACGAGCAGTACTTC.

The V gene is TRBV7-3, the J gene TRBJ2-2; 8 bases are shared with TRBD2. Losses at the gene ends were 6 bases for V and 7 bases for J; bases not matched to a gene: 7. CDR1 is SGHTA and CDR2 is FQGTGA in the germline V gene. The CDR3 covers 14 residues. The CDR3 reads CASSSGTRDGELFF. CDR3 nucleotides: TGTGCCAGCAGTAGCGGGACTCGAGACGGGGAGCTGTTTTTT.

The V and J genes are TRBV19 and TRBJ2-2, with D perhaps matching TRBD1 (5 bases). The CDR3 has 14 amino acids. CDR1 is LNHDA and CDR2 is SQIVND in the germline V gene (reference sequence). Trimming took 5 bases from V and 2 from J, leaving 9 bases between them. In nucleotides, the CDR3 is TGTGCCAGTAGTCTCAGGGCTAACACCGGGGAGCTGTTTTTT. Translated: CASSLRANTGELFF.

This sequence joins TRBV29-1 and TRBJ2-3; D gene ambiguous. Trimming took 2 bases from V and 4 from J, leaving 10 bases between them. Germline V lookup: CDR1 SQVTM, CDR2 ANQGSEA. CDR3 length equals 13 residues. The CDR3 DNA sequence: TGCAGCGTTGAACCAACAGCCTCAGATACGCAGTATTTT. Translation gives CSVEPTASDTQYF.

V usage is TRBV18 and J usage is TRBJ2-1; the match to TRBD2 covers 11 bases. The V segment lost 2 bases and the J segment 5 bases; nucleotides outside the gene matches: 2. The CDR3 spans 15 residues. CDR1 and CDR2 (germline): KGHSH, LQKENI. The CDR3 sequence: CASSPNSGGDNEQFF. The CDR3 DNA sequence: TGTGCCAGCTCACCAAATAGCGGGGGGGACAATGAGCAGTTCTTC.

This clone was seen a single time. V and J are TRBV13 and TRBJ2-5, with TRBD2 matching over 10 bases. The CDR3 totals 16 residues. Germline V gene sequence: CDR1 PRHDT, CDR2 FYEKMQ (reference sequence). V shed 5 bases and J 2 bases; nucleotides not matched to a gene: 8. CDR3 coding DNA: TGTGCCAGCAGCCCCGGACTAGCGGTTAATCAAGAGACCCAGTACTTC. Its translation is CASSPGLAVNQETQYF. The full variable domain, completed using reference TRBV13 and TRBJ2-5, is AAGVIQSPRHLIKEKRETATLKCYPIPRHDTVYWYQQGPGQDPQFLISFYEKMQSDKGSIPDRFSAQQFSDYHSELNMSSLELGDSALYFCASSPGLAVNQETQYFGPGTRLLVL.

The V call is TRBV27, the J call TRBJ2-7; tentative D call: TRBD1 (6 bases). CDR3 size: 14 residues. Deletions cut 10 bases from V and 3 bases from J, with 19 bases between. Germline values: CDR1 MNHEY, CDR2 SMNVEV (reference sequence). The DNA for the CDR3 is TGTGCCACCTCTCTAATGGGGGCAAGCTACGAGCAGTACTTC. It codes for CATSLMGASYEQYF.